This T cell receptor beta chain derives from a study of T cell responses to AZD1222 COVID-19 vaccine. V gave up 2 bases and J gave up 2 bases, with 13 bases separating them. The CDR3 length is 16 residues. The germline gives CDR1 LNHDA, CDR2 SQIVND (reference sequence). Points on this clone: Its specificity is unknown.

Broader study findings: Clonal diversity was possibly underestimated, and the donors were mostly white British, with more females.

Clones were read by immunoSEQ multiplex PCR, and TCRdb kept only the in-frame ones, dropping some. The sample has fewer than 150,000 clones, over 80% seen once. The sample was peripheral blood, taken on day 0 of AZD1222 vaccination. The chain is built from TRBV19 and TRBJ2-1; D might be TRBD2 (5 bases). This clonotype originated in an adult in good health. The CDR3 nucleotides read TGTGCCAGTAGTATAATGAGGGTTGTTACCTACAATGAGCAGTTCTTC. Protein: CASSIMRVVTYNEQFF. The variable domain in full, with the rest retrieved from reference TRBV19 and TRBJ2-1, is DGGITQSPKYLFRKEGQNVTLSCEQNLNHDAMYWYRQDPGQGLRLIYYSQIVNDFQKGDIAEGYSVSREKKESFPLTVTSAQKNPTAFYLCASSIMRVVTYNEQFFGPGTRLTVL.